This T cell receptor (beta chain) was retrieved from a study of graft-versus-host responses after intestinal transplantation. About this clone: Antigen: not known.

The protocol was immunoSEQ multiplex PCR, while the TCRdb copy is restricted to in-frame clones and leaves out a portion. The sample includes around 20,000 clones, around 92% of them seen just once. Study results and limitations: The study associated peak circulating GvH clone levels with early post-transplant HvG declines.

CDR1 is SGHRS, CDR2 YFSETQ, per germline. V was pared by 4 bases and J by 2 bases, with 10 bases between. The CDR3 contains 14 residues. Here the sequenced sample was PBMCs, taken about 9 months after intestinal transplant. The TCR originated in a human patient who received an intestinal transplant, so some T cells may come from the graft donor. The rearrangement joins TRBV5-1 to TRBJ2-1, with D perhaps matching TRBD1 (6 bases). This CDR3 reads CASSQGIAYNEQFF. In nucleotides, the CDR3 is TGCGCCAGCAGCCAGGGGATAGCCTACAATGAGCAGTTCTTC.